This record concerns one TCR beta chain sequence. Authors' data handling: Amplification of reference gene primers was used by the study to estimate nucleated cell counts. Clones were sequenced by immunoSEQ multiplex PCR, and TCRdb holds only the in-frame ones, with some missing. V and J calls and clone size follow that table, whereas D and trimming were derived from the DNA. The table has 60,000 to 85,000 clones, more than 75% seen once. These data come from a study of blood T cell repertoires in COVID-19. The overall study: The analysed material was cDNA or gDNA that came from T cells, B-cell-depleted T cells, or PBMCs.

Per germline, CDR1 LGHNA and CDR2 YNFKEQ. This CDR3 has 15 residues. After removal of 0 bases from V and 1 base from J, the junction contained 0 bases not matched to a gene. V and J are TRBV4-2 and TRBJ2-5, with 9 bases that match TRBD2. The receptor was derived from a human donor in a cohort sampled during active COVID-19. Sequenced: peripheral blood. The CDR3 DNA follows: TGTGCCAGCAGCCAAGAGCGGGGGGGCCAAGAGACCCAGTACTTC. Its protein is CASSQERGGQETQYF.